The 21 T cell receptor beta chains presented below share a single source sample, sequenced in a study of blood T cell repertoires in COVID-19. Profiled with immunoSEQ multiplex PCR; TCRdb holds only in-frame clones, not every one. The sample contains some 270,000 clones, roughly 89% of which appear only once. Sequenced material: peripheral blood. These receptors were taken from a woman aged 40 to 50 who had recovered from COVID-19.

This sequence joins TRBV10-2 and TRBJ2-7; 7 bases map to TRBD1. Germline trimming cut 6 bases from V and 3 bases from J; bases unmatched to any gene: 8. CDR1 WSHSY and CDR2 SAAADI come from the germline V gene. The CDR3 is 14 residues long. CDR3 nucleotide sequence: TGCGCCAGCAGAGCAACGGGACAGAACTACGAGCAGTACTTC. It yields the protein CASRATGQNYEQYF.

The chain joins TRBV5-5 to TRBJ1-1; the D is unclear. The germline V gene encodes CDR1 SGHKS and CDR2 YYEKEE (reference sequence). The CDR3 consists of 13 residues. V dropped 0 bases and J dropped 7 bases, with 10 bases sitting between them. The CDR3 reads CASSLAGLNEAFF. The CDR3 DNA follows: TGTGCCAGCAGCTTGGCGGGTCTTAATGAAGCTTTCTTT.

The V and J genes are TRBV2 and TRBJ1-2; D gene unclear. The CDR3 is 12 amino acids. V was clipped by 6 bases and J by 3 bases, with 8 bases between them. Germline CDR1 and CDR2: SNHLY and FYNNEI. The CDR3 sequence: CASRSSYYGYTF. As DNA, the CDR3 is TGTGCCAGCAGAAGCTCCTACTATGGCTACACCTTC.

The chain is built from TRBV27 and TRBJ1-1, with unresolved D. Looked up from germline, CDR1 is MNHEY and CDR2 is SMNVEV (reference sequence). The CDR3 is 15 amino acids. V was clipped by 2 bases and J by 1 base, with 11 bases between them. CDR3 bases: TGTGCCAGCAGTTTAGGGCGCAACCCGAACACTGAAGCTTTCTTT. Translation gives CASSLGRNPNTEAFF.

The chain is built from TRBV6-1 and TRBJ1-1, with no clear D. Germline V CDR1 and CDR2: MNHNS, SASEGT. V dropped 6 bases and J dropped 3 bases, with 11 bases sitting between them. This CDR3 region has 13 residues. CDR3 region: CASSIDTYTEAFF. In nucleotides, the CDR3 is TGTGCCAGCAGCATAGACACCTACACTGAAGCTTTCTTT.

This clone has just one count. The chain is built from TRBV6-6 and TRBJ2-4, with D unresolved. V was trimmed by 0 bases and J by 5 bases, leaving 5 bases between them. The germline CDR1 and CDR2 sequences are MNHNY and SVGAGI (reference sequence). CDR3 length equals 13 residues. CDR3 DNA: TGTGCCAGCAGTTACTCGTCAGAAAACATTCAGTACTTC. The encoded protein is CASSYSSENIQYF.

The J gene is TRBJ1-1, the V gene TRBV5-6; a possible D gene is TRBD1 (6 bases). The germline gives CDR1 SGHDT, CDR2 YYEEEE. V lost 4 bases and J 0 bases, leaving 13 bases between the germline ends. This CDR3 is 15 amino acids long. CDR3 bases: TGTGCCAGCAGCCCCGGGGGGCCCCTGAACACTGAAGCTTTCTTT. It is translated as CASSPGGPLNTEAFF.

This clone was recorded only once. The chain carries TRBV28 and TRBJ2-7; 8 bases are a match to TRBD1. The CDR3 spans 12 residues. Germline CDR1 MDHEN, CDR2 SYDVKM. The V gene end was trimmed by 5 bases and the J gene end by 6 bases; junction bases not matched to a gene: 3. The DNA of the CDR3 is TGTGCCAGCAGTCAGGGGGCTCTCGAGCAGTACTTC. Translating it yields CASSQGALEQYF.

The rearrangement joins TRBV19 to TRBJ2-5, with a weak D call TRBD1 (5 bases). Trimming pared 1 base from V and 1 base from J, leaving 13 bases between. CDR1 is LNHDA and CDR2 is SQIVND in the germline V gene (reference sequence). This CDR3 has 16 amino acids. The CDR3 nucleotides read TGTGCCAGTAGTATAGGGGCAGGGCGATCCCAAGAGACCCAGTACTTC. Its translation is CASSIGAGRSQETQYF.

The chain uses TRBV29-1 and TRBJ1-2; the match to TRBD1 covers 7 bases. J lost 8 bases, V lost 0 bases, and 9 bases had no gene match. From germline, CDR1 is SQVTM and CDR2 ANQGSEA. CDR3 length: 14 amino acids. In nucleotides, the CDR3 is TGCAGCGTTGAAGAGGCTTCAACAGGGGAAGGCTACACCTTC. Protein: CSVEEASTGEGYTF. The full variable domain, its missing parts supplied by reference TRBV29-1 and TRBJ1-2, is SAVISQKPSRDICQRGTSLTIQCQVDSQVTMMFWYRQQPGQSLTLIATANQGSEATYESGFVIDKFPISRPNLTFSTLTVSNMSPEDSSIYLCSVEEASTGEGYTFGSGTRLTVV.

This clone came up once. This chain links TRBV20-1 with TRBJ1-6, with D unclear. CDR3 length: 11 amino acids. Germline CDR1 reads DFQATT; CDR2 reads SNEGSKA (reference sequence). V was clipped by 5 bases and J by 14 bases, with 13 bases between them. The CDR3 DNA follows: TGCAGTGCTGGGCCGTATCAGACCCTCCACTTT. Its translation: CSAGPYQTLHF.

The chain couples TRBV7-8 to TRBJ2-3; 9 bases agree with TRBD2. The V gene's germline CDR1 is SGHVS and CDR2 FQNEAQ. The CDR3 consists of 16 residues. V was clipped by 1 base and J by 5 bases; unmatched bases: 7. CDR3 nucleotide sequence: TGTGCCAGCAGCTTAGGGCCTAGCGGGGTAGGAGATACGCAGTATTTT. Translation: CASSLGPSGVGDTQYF.

The chain carries TRBV3-1 (or the pseudogene TRBV3-2) and TRBJ1-4; D is perhaps TRBD1 (5 bases). Germline V gives CDR1 LGHDT, CDR2 YNNKEL (reference sequence). Trimming removed 1 base from V and 8 bases from J, with 14 bases in between. The CDR3 loop spans 15 amino acids. CDR3 bases: TGTGCCAGCAGCCAAGGTAAAACAGGAAGAGAAAAACTGTTTTTT. Amino acid sequence: CASSQGKTGREKLFF.

This CDR3 reads CASSLPGQGRGDTQYF. The CDR3 DNA sequence: TGCGCCAGCAGCCTTCCGGGACAGGGGCGAGGGGATACGCAGTATTTT. V usage is TRBV5-1 and J usage is TRBJ2-3; 10 bases agree with TRBD1. V trimming: 4 bases; J trimming: 6 bases; junction bases outside the gene matches: 11. Per germline, CDR1 SGHRS and CDR2 YFSETQ. This CDR3 contains 16 residues.

The chain combines TRBV7-8 with TRBJ2-2; D remains ambiguous. Germline V gene lookup returns CDR1 SGHVS and CDR2 FQNEAQ. Trimming took 1 base from V and 1 from J, leaving 4 bases between them. The CDR3 is made up of 14 amino acids. Here the CDR3 reads CASSLEQNTGELFF. The CDR3 DNA reads as TGTGCCAGCAGCTTAGAACAGAACACCGGGGAGCTGTTTTTT.

This clone was counted a few times. The chain carries TRBV6-1 and TRBJ2-5; 8 bases fit TRBD2. CDR1 and CDR2 (germline): MNHNS, SASEGT. J was trimmed by 8 bases and V by 1 base; bases with no gene match: 15. The CDR3 has 17 amino acids. The CDR3 loop reads CASSEETTSAQGGTQYF. The CDR3 DNA is TGTGCCAGCAGTGAAGAGACGACTAGCGCCCAAGGGGGAACCCAGTACTTC.

V gene TRBV6-5 combines with J gene TRBJ1-4; a possible D gene is TRBD1 (6 bases). CDR1 and CDR2 (germline): MNHEY, SVGAGI. V shed 2 bases and J shed 3 bases, with 10 bases lying between them. The CDR3 length is 15 residues. The CDR3 nucleotides are TGTGCCAGCAGTTACGGCCAGGGGTCTAATGAAAAACTGTTTTTT. Residues: CASSYGQGSNEKLFF.

The chain couples TRBV18 to TRBJ2-7; D gene unclear. Between the trimmed V and J ends, which lost 2 bases and 3 bases, there was a span of 14 bases. Per the germline V gene, CDR1 is KGHSH and CDR2 is LQKENI. The CDR3 totals 15 residues. CDR3 DNA sequence: TGTGCCAGCTCACCAAGCAGCCTCCCGGGCTACGAGCAGTACTTC. Residues: CASSPSSLPGYEQYF.

The chain uses TRBV1 and TRBJ1-2. TRBV1 is shown as a pseudogene. The CDR3 is 16 amino acids. CDR3 residues: CTSSQDGGLGNYGYTF. Written as DNA, the CDR3 is TGCACCAGCAGCCAAGACGGGGGGCTGGGCAACTATGGCTACACCTTC.

The rearrangement uses TRBV7-2 and TRBJ2-6; no clear D gene. V was trimmed by 1 base and J by 2 bases, leaving 9 bases between them. Germline lookup yields CDR1 SGHTA and CDR2 FQGNSA. The CDR3 length is 16 residues. The DNA of the CDR3 is TGTGCCAGCAGCTTAGGAAGGCTAGCTGGGGCCAACGTCCTGACTTTC. This sequence encodes CASSLGRLAGANVLTF. Full variable domain (remainder filled in from reference TRBV7-2 and TRBJ2-6): GAGVSQSPSNKVTEKGKDVELRCDPISGHTALYWYRQSLGQGLEFLIYFQGNSAPDKSGLPSDRFSAERTGGSVSTLTIQRTQQEDSAVYLCASSLGRLAGANVLTFGAGSRLTVL.

V is TRBV10-3 and J is TRBJ1-2; no clear D. Looked up from germline, CDR1 is ENHRY and CDR2 is SYGVKD. The CDR3 has 13 residues. V shed 3 bases and J shed 3 bases, with 8 bases lying between them. The CDR3 region has the DNA TGTGCCATCAGTGATGGAGTACACTATGGCTACACCTTC. This gives the protein CAISDGVHYGYTF.